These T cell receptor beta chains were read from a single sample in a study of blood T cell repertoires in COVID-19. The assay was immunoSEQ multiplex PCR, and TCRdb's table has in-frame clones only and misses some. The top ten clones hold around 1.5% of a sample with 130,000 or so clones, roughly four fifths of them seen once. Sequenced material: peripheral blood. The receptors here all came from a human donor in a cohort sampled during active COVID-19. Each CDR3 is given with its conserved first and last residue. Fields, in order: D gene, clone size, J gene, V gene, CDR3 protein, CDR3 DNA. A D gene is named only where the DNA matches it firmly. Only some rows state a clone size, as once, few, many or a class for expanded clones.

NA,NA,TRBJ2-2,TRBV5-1,CASSLADSYTGELFF,TGCGCCAGCAGCTTGGCGGACTCGTACACCGGGGAGCTGTTTTTT
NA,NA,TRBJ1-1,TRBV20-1,CSAPGITEAFF,TGCAGTGCTCCGGGGATCACTGAAGCTTTCTTT
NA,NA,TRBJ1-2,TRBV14,CASSQAQGPWGYGYTF,TGTGCCAGCAGCCAAGCTCAGGGGCCTTGGGGGTATGGCTACACCTTC
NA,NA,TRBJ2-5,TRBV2,CASSDRETQYF,TGTGCCAGCAGTGACCGAGAGACCCAGTACTTC
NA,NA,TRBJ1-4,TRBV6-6,CASSKAVANEKLFF,TGTGCCAGCAGTAAAGCGGTTGCTAATGAAAAACTGTTTTTT
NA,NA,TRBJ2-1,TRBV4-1,CASSQYSGTPDYNEQFF,TGCGCCAGCAGCCAATACTCCGGGACTCCCGACTACAATGAGCAGTTCTTC
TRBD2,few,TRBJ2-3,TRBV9,CASSIRLAGGPADTQYF,TGTGCCAGCAGCATTCGACTAGCGGGAGGGCCGGCCGATACGCAGTATTTT
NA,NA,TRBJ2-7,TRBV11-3,CASSLYLEGEQYF,TGTGCCAGCAGCTTATATCTGGAGGGAGAGCAGTACTTC
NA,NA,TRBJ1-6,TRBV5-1,CASSPLSTNSPLHF,TGCGCCAGCAGTCCGCTGTCTACTAATTCACCCCTCCACTTT
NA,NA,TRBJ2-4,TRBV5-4,CASSLAGSAKNIQYF,TGTGCCAGCAGCTTGGCCGGGAGTGCCAAAAACATTCAGTACTTC
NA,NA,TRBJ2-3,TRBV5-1,CASSLIGQTSTDTQYF,TGCGCCAGCAGCTTGATCGGACAAACTAGCACAGATACGCAGTATTTT
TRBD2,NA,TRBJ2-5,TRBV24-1,CATSDFTSGNQETQYF,TGTGCCACCAGTGATTTTACTAGCGGGAACCAAGAGACCCAGTACTTC
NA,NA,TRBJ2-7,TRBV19,CASSTGTRPWKQYF,TGTGCCAGTAGTACCGGGACTCGGCCTTGGAAGCAGTACTTC
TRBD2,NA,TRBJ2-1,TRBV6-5,CASRKSGTTYNEQFF,TGTGCCAGCAGGAAATCGGGGACTACCTACAATGAGCAGTTCTTC
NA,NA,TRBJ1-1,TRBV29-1,CSVGLGEGTEAFF,TGCAGCGTTGGGCTTGGAGAGGGAACTGAAGCTTTCTTT
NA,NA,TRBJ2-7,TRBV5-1,CASSLVPGSGYEQYF,TGCGCCAGCAGCTTGGTCCCCGGGTCTGGGTACGAGCAGTACTTC
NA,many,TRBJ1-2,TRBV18,CASSPPGGGYGYTF,TGTGCCAGCTCACCACCTGGGGGGGGCTATGGCTACACCTTC